Each of the 28 T cell receptor beta chains below was sequenced from the same sample in a study of T cell responses to AZD1222 COVID-19 vaccine listed by TCRdb under 2021. What the time point label conveys for this sample: baseline before first vaccination. Libraries came from the immunoSEQ multiplex PCR assay. TCRdb stores this immuneACCESS table with in-frame sequences only. Part of the clones is absent; in the studies checked, under half of the shortfall reflects unresolved V genes, and no reason is known for the rest. This sample has 200,000 or so clones in its table, and around 93% of those were observed once. The top ten clones comprise 9.2% of the sample. Sequencing used peripheral blood, obtained on day 0 of AZD1222 vaccination. The source is an adult in good health.

The chain combines TRBV30 with TRBJ2-7, with a weak D call TRBD2 (6 bases). CDR3 length: 14 residues. Trimming removed 5 bases at V and 1 base at J, with 15 bases between. Germline loops: CDR1 GTSNPN, CDR2 SVGIG (reference sequence). The CDR3 is CAWGWGGASYEQYF. CDR3 nucleotide sequence: TGTGCCTGGGGGTGGGGCGGGGCGTCCTACGAGCAGTACTTC. Based on the CDR3 plus reference TRBV30 and TRBJ2-7, the full variable domain is SQTIHQWPATLVQPVGSPLSLECTVEGTSNPNLYWYRQAAGRGLQLLFYSVGIGQISSEVPQNLSASRPQDRQFILSSKKLLLSDSGFYLCAWGWGGASYEQYFGPGTRLTVT.

The chain combines TRBV5-1 with TRBJ2-7; possibly TRBD2 for D (6 bases). CDR1 is SGHRS and CDR2 is YFSETQ in the germline V gene. Between the trimmed V and J ends, which lost 6 bases and 2 bases, there was a span of 21 bases. This CDR3 has 16 residues. The CDR3 is CASMGGFRGDPYEQYF. CDR3 nucleotide sequence: TGCGCCAGCATGGGCGGCTTCCGCGGGGACCCCTACGAGCAGTACTTC.

This clone occurred once. This chain uses TRBV27 with TRBJ1-1; D unresolved. CDR1 and CDR2 (germline): MNHEY, SMNVEV (reference sequence). Trimming took off 3 bases at V and 1 base at J, with 9 bases between the two ends. CDR3 size: 14 residues. The DNA of the CDR3 is TGTGCCAGCAGTTTCGGGGAAGGGAACACTGAAGCTTTCTTT. Amino acid sequence: CASSFGEGNTEAFF.

The chain couples TRBV5-1 to TRBJ1-1; no clear D gene. V lost 0 bases, J lost 1 base, and 7 bases lay in between. The CDR3 spans 14 residues. The germline V gene encodes CDR1 SGHRS and CDR2 YFSETQ. CDR3 in amino acids: CASSLEGKNTEAFF. The CDR3 DNA reads TGCGCCAGCAGCTTGGAGGGTAAGAACACTGAAGCTTTCTTT.

The rearrangement joins TRBV5-6 to TRBJ1-5; D is undetermined. This CDR3 is built from 14 residues. Trimming pared 2 bases from V and 9 bases from J, leaving 15 bases between. Germline CDR1 reads SGHDT; CDR2 reads YYEEEE. CDR3 protein: CASSLGGGGWPQHF. The DNA of the CDR3 is TGTGCCAGCAGCTTAGGCGGAGGAGGGTGGCCCCAGCATTTT.

This clone was seen just once. The rearrangement uses TRBV4-1 and TRBJ1-6; D is undetermined. The CDR3 has 16 amino acids. Germline V CDR1 and CDR2: MGHRA, YSYEKL. Trimming took 4 bases from V and 6 from J, leaving 16 bases between them. The CDR3 DNA is TGCGCCAGCAGCCTAATTAGCCCAGCTCTTAATTCACCCCTCCACTTT. It specifies CASSLISPALNSPLHF.

The rearrangement links TRBV4-2 to TRBJ2-3, with D tentatively TRBD2 (6 bases). Trimming took off 1 base at V and 2 bases at J, with 7 bases between the two ends. From germline, CDR1 is LGHNA and CDR2 YNFKEQ. This CDR3 is 14 amino acids long. CDR3 bases: TGTGCCAGCAGCCAAGCTAGCGTCACAGATACGCAGTATTTT. As protein: CASSQASVTDTQYF.

The rearrangement uses TRBV29-1 and TRBJ2-1; a weak D match, TRBD2 (6 bases). Trimming took off 7 bases at V and 7 bases at J, with 14 bases between the two ends. The CDR3 totals 12 residues. The germline V gene has CDR1 SQVTM and CDR2 ANQGSEA. CDR3 coding DNA: TGCAGCGCGAGGAGGGTGGGGAATGAGCAGTTCTTC. Residues: CSARRVGNEQFF.

This clone has a single count. This chain uses TRBV20-1 with TRBJ1-2; D remains ambiguous. The CDR3 has 10 amino acids. V lost 4 bases, J lost 6 bases, and 6 bases lay in between. Germline assignment: CDR1 DFQATT and CDR2 SNEGSKA (reference sequence). For the CDR3, the DNA is TGCAGTGCTACCACGGATGGCTACACCTTC. As protein: CSATTDGYTF.

This chain links TRBV9 with TRBJ1-1, with D unresolved. The germline V gene has CDR1 SGDLS and CDR2 YYNGEE. V lost 3 bases and J lost 3, with 12 bases in between. The CDR3 length is 14 residues. The CDR3 sequence: CASSESSLDTEAFF. CDR3 sequence (DNA): TGTGCCAGCAGCGAAAGCTCCCTGGACACTGAAGCTTTCTTT.

V and J are TRBV18 and TRBJ2-7, with TRBD2 identical over 7 bases. This CDR3 has 13 amino acids. Trimming took 5 bases from V and 5 from J; bases not matched to a gene: 6. Germline CDR1 reads KGHSH; CDR2 reads LQKENI. CDR3 sequence reads: CASSAAGLNEQYF. Here the CDR3 DNA reads TGTGCCAGCTCAGCAGCGGGACTGAACGAGCAGTACTTC.

The J gene is TRBJ2-3, the V gene TRBV6-4, with TRBD1 matching over 7 bases. The germline gives CDR1 MRHNA, CDR2 SNTAGT. The CDR3 consists of 14 residues. V shed 5 bases, J shed 3 bases, and the junction held 5 bases outside the gene matches. CDR3 nucleotides: TGTGCCAGCAGTCAACAGGGGCGGACAGATACGCAGTATTTT. Encoded protein: CASSQQGRTDTQYF.

This chain links TRBV6-6 with TRBJ1-1; D gene ambiguous. CDR1 and CDR2 from the germline V gene are MNHNY and SVGAGI (reference sequence). CDR3 length: 12 residues. Trimming removed 2 bases from V and 7 bases from J, with 8 bases in between. The CDR3 protein is CASSYVSNEAFF. CDR3 DNA: TGTGCCAGCAGTTACGTGAGCAATGAAGCTTTCTTT.

The genes are TRBV29-1 and TRBJ1-2; D call uncertain. The CDR3 extends over 11 amino acids. Trimming cost V 3 bases and J 7 bases, with 9 bases left between them. Germline-derived CDR1 and CDR2 are SQVTM and ANQGSEA. The chain's CDR3 is CSVDLAFGYTF. The CDR3 DNA sequence: TGCAGCGTTGATCTGGCTTTTGGCTACACCTTC.

V is TRBV2 and J is TRBJ2-1, with 11 nucleotides matching TRBD2. J lost 6 bases, V lost 6 bases, and 7 bases had no gene match. The CDR3 is 15 residues long. Germline lookup yields CDR1 SNHLY and CDR2 FYNNEI. The CDR3 DNA follows: TGTGCCAGCAGAGGGACTAGCGGAGGGATCAATGAGCAGTTCTTC. Protein product: CASRGTSGGINEQFF.

The sample holds one count of this clone. The rearrangement links TRBV7-2 to TRBJ1-1, with TRBD1 as a possible D gene (6 bases). CDR1 and CDR2 (germline): SGHTA, FQGNSA. CDR3 length equals 13 residues. V was pared by 6 bases and J by 2 bases, with 10 bases between. The CDR3 DNA follows: TGTGCCAGCAGAAACAGGGTTAACACTGAAGCTTTCTTT. Translating it yields CASRNRVNTEAFF.

V gene TRBV20-1 combines with J gene TRBJ2-7; D gene uncertain. V was clipped by 3 bases and J by 2 bases, with 11 bases between them. Germline V lookup: CDR1 DFQATT, CDR2 SNEGSKA (reference sequence). The CDR3 extends over 13 amino acids. The CDR3 here is CSASWGSPYEQYF. CDR3 in DNA: TGCAGTGCTAGTTGGGGTTCCCCCTACGAGCAGTACTTC.

J is TRBJ1-1 and V is TRBV19; D perhaps matches TRBD1 (5 bases). CDR3 length: 13 amino acids. The V gene's germline CDR1 is LNHDA and CDR2 SQIVND (reference sequence). V lost 3 bases to trimming and J lost 7 bases, with 12 bases between them. DNA of the CDR3: TGTGCCAGTAGTATCCGAGCAGGGTTTGAAGCTTTCTTT. Protein product: CASSIRAGFEAFF.

The genes are TRBV21-1 and TRBJ1-5. TRBV21-1 represents a pseudogene. The length of the CDR3 is 15 residues. The CDR3, as DNA: TGTGCCAGCAGGCCGTTATTGTGGAGCAATCAGCCCCAGCATTTT. Its translation: CASRPLLWSNQPQHF.

The gene calls are TRBV11-2 and TRBJ2-1; TRBD2 matches at 12 bases. The trim removed 5 bases at V and 9 bases at J, leaving 11 bases unmatched. The CDR3 runs to 16 residues. The germline gives CDR1 SGHAT, CDR2 FQNNGV. In DNA, the CDR3 is TGTGCCAGCAGCAGTCTAGCGGGAGGGCTCGGGAGTGAGCAGTTCTTC. It yields the protein CASSSLAGGLGSEQFF. The complete variable domain, with remaining parts taken from reference TRBV11-2 and TRBJ2-1, reads EAGVAQSPRYKIIEKRQSVAFWCNPISGHATLYWYQQILGQGPKLLIQFQNNGVVDDSQLPKDRFSAERLKGVDSTLKIQPAKLEDSAVYLCASSSLAGGLGSEQFFGPGTRLTVL.

The chain recombines TRBV4-3 with TRBJ2-1, with 13 positions matching TRBD2. The germline CDR1 and CDR2 sequences are LGHNA and YSLEER. With V trimmed by 3 bases and J by 8 bases, 10 bases remained unmatched. The CDR3 runs to 17 residues. The CDR3, as DNA: TGCGCCAGCAGCCATGGTCCCGGGACTAGCGGGATCGATGAGCAGTTCTTC. Its translation: CASSHGPGTSGIDEQFF.

The CDR3 protein is CASSLLAGVSEQFF. The CDR3, as DNA: TGTGCCAGCAGCCTCCTAGCGGGAGTTAGTGAGCAGTTCTTC. V usage is TRBV14 and J usage is TRBJ2-1; TRBD2 agrees at 10 bases. V was pared by 4 bases and J by 9 bases, with 6 bases of the junction left unmatched. CDR3 length: 14 amino acids. From germline, CDR1 is SGHDN and CDR2 FVKESK.

This chain links TRBV14 with TRBJ2-6; D unclear. V lost 0 bases and J 0 bases, leaving 9 bases between the germline ends. The CDR3 is 17 amino acids. Per germline, CDR1 SGHDN and CDR2 FVKESK. CDR3 DNA sequence: TGTGCCAGCAGCCAAGAGGCAAGGCTCTCTGGGGCCAACGTCCTGACTTTC. It translates to CASSQEARLSGANVLTF.

DNA of the CDR3: TGCGCCAGCAGCCAAGTCCCCTCACAGGGGGGTAATTCACCCCTCCACTTT. Amino acid sequence: CASSQVPSQGGNSPLHF. This chain uses TRBV4-1 with TRBJ1-6; 8 bases agree with TRBD1. Looked up from germline, CDR1 is MGHRA and CDR2 is YSYEKL. Trimming at V came to 1 base and at J to 6 bases, leaving 8 bases not matched to a gene. The CDR3 runs 17 residues.

The gene calls are TRBV7-2 and TRBJ2-7; 13 bases fit TRBD2. In germline, CDR1 is SGHTA, CDR2 FQGNSA. J gave up 2 bases and V 3 bases, and 4 bases lay outside the gene matches. This CDR3 is built from 16 residues. The CDR3 loop reads CASSFGTSGEAYEQYF. Here the CDR3 DNA reads TGTGCCAGCAGCTTCGGGACTAGCGGGGAAGCCTACGAGCAGTACTTC.

In this sample, this clone turned up a few times. The V gene is TRBV19, the J gene TRBJ2-5; D may be TRBD2 (6 bases). This CDR3 comprises 12 residues. Germline values: CDR1 LNHDA, CDR2 SQIVND (reference sequence). V shed 9 bases and J shed 4 bases, with 12 bases lying between them. This CDR3 reads CASRQAGETQYF. CDR3 coding DNA: TGTGCCAGCCGACAAGCGGGAGAGACCCAGTACTTC. Looking up the rest from reference TRBV19 and TRBJ2-5 gives the full variable domain: DGGITQSPKYLFRKEGQNVTLSCEQNLNHDAMYWYRQDPGQGLRLIYYSQIVNDFQKGDIAEGYSVSREKKESFPLTVTSAQKNPTAFYLCASRQAGETQYFGPGTRLLVL.

This chain uses TRBV7-9 with TRBJ2-7; possibly TRBD2 for D (5 bases). Germline CDR1 SEHNR, CDR2 FQNEAQ (reference sequence). The germline V and J ends were trimmed by 5 bases and 6 bases, with 23 bases remaining between them. The CDR3 totals 16 residues. The CDR3 reads CASSLLLRGDLSEQYF. DNA for the CDR3: TGTGCCAGCAGCCTACTTCTACGGGGTGACCTCTCCGAGCAGTACTTC.

The chain carries TRBV27 and TRBJ1-5; 8 nucleotides align to TRBD1. This CDR3 contains 14 residues. Germline V gives CDR1 MNHEY, CDR2 SMNVEV (reference sequence). V lost 5 bases to trimming and J lost 7 bases; unmatched junction nucleotides: 7. CDR3 coding DNA: TGTGCCAGCAGTACAGACAGGGGAGGGCAGCCCCAGCATTTT. Amino acid sequence: CASSTDRGGQPQHF.